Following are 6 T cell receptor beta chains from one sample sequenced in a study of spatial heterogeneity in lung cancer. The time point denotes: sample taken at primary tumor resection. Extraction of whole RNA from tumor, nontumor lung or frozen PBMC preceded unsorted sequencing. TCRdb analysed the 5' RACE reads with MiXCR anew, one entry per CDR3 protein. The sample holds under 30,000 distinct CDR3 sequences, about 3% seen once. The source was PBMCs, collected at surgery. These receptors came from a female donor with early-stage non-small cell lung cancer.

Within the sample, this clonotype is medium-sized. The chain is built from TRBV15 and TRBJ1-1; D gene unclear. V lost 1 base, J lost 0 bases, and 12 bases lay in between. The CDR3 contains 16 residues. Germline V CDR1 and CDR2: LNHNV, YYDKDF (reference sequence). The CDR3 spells CATSRGLAAMNTEAFF. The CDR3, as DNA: TGTGCCACCAGCAGAGGTCTAGCGGCTATGAACACTGAAGCTTTCTTT. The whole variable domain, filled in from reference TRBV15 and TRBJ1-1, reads DAMVIQNPRYQVTQFGKPVTLSCSQTLNHNVMYWYQQKSSQAPKLLFHYYDKDFNNEADTPDNFQSRRPNTSFCFLDIRSPGLGDTAMYLCATSRGLAAMNTEAFFGQGTRLTVV.

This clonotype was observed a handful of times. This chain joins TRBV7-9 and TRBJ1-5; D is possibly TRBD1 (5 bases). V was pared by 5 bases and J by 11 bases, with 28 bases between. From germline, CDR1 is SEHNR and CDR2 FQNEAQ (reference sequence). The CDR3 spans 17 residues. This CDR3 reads CASSRVGQGPVRGTQHF. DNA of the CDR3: TGTGCCAGCAGCCGAGTTGGCCAGGGACCTGTACGGGGGACCCAGCATTTT. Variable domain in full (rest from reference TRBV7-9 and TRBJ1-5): DTGVSQNPRHKITKRGQNVTFRCDPISEHNRLYWYRQTLGQGPEFLTYFQNEAQLEKSRLLSDRFSAERPKGSFSTLEIQRTEQGDSAMYLCASSRVGQGPVRGTQHFGDGTRLSIL.

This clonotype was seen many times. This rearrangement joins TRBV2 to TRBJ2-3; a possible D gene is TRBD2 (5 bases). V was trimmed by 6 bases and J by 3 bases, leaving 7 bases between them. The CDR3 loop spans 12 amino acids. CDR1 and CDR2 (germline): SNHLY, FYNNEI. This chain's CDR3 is CASREETDTQYF. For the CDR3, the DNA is TGTGCCAGCAGGGAGGAGACAGATACGCAGTATTTT.

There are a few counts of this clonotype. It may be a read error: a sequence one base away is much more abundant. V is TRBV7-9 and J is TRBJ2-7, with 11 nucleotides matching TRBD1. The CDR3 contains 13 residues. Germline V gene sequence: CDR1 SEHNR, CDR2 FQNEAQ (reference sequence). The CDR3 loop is CVSTGQGAPEQYF. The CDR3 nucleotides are TGTGTCAGCACCGGACAGGGGGCACCCGAGCAGTACTTC.

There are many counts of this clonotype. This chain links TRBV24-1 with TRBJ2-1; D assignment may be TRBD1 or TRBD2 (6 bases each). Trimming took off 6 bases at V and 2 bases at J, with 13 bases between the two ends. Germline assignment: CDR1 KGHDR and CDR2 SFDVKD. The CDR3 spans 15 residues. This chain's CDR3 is CATSQGGTPYNEQFF. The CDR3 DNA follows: TGTGCCACCAGTCAGGGCGGGACACCCTACAATGAGCAGTTCTTC.

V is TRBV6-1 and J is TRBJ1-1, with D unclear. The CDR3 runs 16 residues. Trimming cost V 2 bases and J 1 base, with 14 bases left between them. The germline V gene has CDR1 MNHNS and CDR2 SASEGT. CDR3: CASSETPMRANTEAFF. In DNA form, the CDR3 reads TGTGCCAGCAGTGAAACCCCCATGAGGGCGAACACTGAAGCTTTCTTT.